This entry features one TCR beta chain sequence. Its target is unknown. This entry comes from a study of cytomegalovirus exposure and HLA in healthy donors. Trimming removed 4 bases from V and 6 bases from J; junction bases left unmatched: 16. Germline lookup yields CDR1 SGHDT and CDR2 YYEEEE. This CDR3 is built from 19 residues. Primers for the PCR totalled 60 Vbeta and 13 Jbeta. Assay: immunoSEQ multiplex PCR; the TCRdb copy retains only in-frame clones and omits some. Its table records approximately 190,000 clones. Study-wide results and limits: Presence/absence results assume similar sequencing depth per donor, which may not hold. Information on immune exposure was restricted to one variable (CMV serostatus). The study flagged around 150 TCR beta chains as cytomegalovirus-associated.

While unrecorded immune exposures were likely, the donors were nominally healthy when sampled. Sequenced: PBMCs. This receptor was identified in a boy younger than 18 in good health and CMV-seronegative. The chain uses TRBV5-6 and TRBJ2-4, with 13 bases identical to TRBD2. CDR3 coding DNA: TGTGCCAGCAGCCGTATAGCCGGGACTAGCGGGGAAGGGGGAAACATTCAGTACTTC. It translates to CASSRIAGTSGEGGNIQYF. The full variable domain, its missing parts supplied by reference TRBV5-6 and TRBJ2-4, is DAGVTQSPTHLIKTRGQQVTLRCSPKSGHDTVSWYQQALGQGPQFIFQYYEEEERQRGNFPDRFSGHQFPNYSSELNVNALLLGDSALYLCASSRIAGTSGEGGNIQYFGAGTRLSVL.